One and the same sample provided the 5 T cell receptor beta chains below, sequenced in a study of tumor and adjacent non-tumor tissue in lung cancer. No cell sorting was done before RNA was extracted from the tissue. More than 3 cm separated this lung sample from the edge of the tumor. Three rounds of nested PCR, following a modified ARM-PCR protocol, produced the TCRbeta library. From the multiplex PCR reads, TCRdb called clonotypes with MiXCR, one entry per CDR3 protein. The sample includes approximately 120,000 distinct CDR3 sequences, about 61% of them seen just once. Specimen: distant non-tumor lung tissue. The source of these receptors is a man aged 60-69 years with non-small cell lung cancer.

This clonotype was counted a few times. The junction does not match germline at one end; this may be a read error. The chain uses TRBV30 and TRBJ2-1, with D perhaps given as TRBD1 or TRBD2 (6 bases each). This CDR3 is 14 amino acids long. CDR1 and CDR2 (germline): GTSNPN, SVGIG (reference sequence). DNA for the CDR3: TGTGGCTGGAAGGGGGGAGTGAGGGGGAATGAGCAGTTCTTC. This encodes CGWKGGVRGNEQFF. The full variable domain, with the rest looked up from reference TRBV30 and TRBJ2-1, is SQTIHQWPATLVQPVGSPLSLECTVEGTSNPNLYWYRQAAGRGLQLLFYSVGIGQISSEVPQNLSASRPQDRQFILSSKKLLLSDSGFYLCGWKGGVRGNEQFFGPGTRLTVL.

This chain uses TRBV10-3 with TRBJ2-1; the match to TRBD2 covers 10 bases. CDR3 length: 13 amino acids. J was trimmed by 6 bases and V by 10 bases; bases with no gene match: 6. Germline CDR1 is ENHRY and CDR2 is SYGVKD. This CDR3 is CATLAGESNEQFF. The CDR3 bases are TGTGCCACGCTAGCGGGAGAGTCCAATGAGCAGTTCTTC.

This clonotype was seen a single time. This sequence may be a read error, since a much larger clone differs from it by one base. V gene TRBV5-4 combines with J gene TRBJ2-1; a possible D gene is TRBD2 (5 bases). Germline V gives CDR1 SGHNT, CDR2 YYREEE (reference sequence). The CDR3 totals 13 residues. The CDR3 region is CDSSDGLYNEQFF. CDR3 DNA: TGTGACAGCAGCGATGGACTGTACAATGAGCAGTTCTTC. Filled out from reference TRBV5-4 and TRBJ2-1, the complete variable domain reads ETGVTQSPTHLIKTRGQQVTLRCSSQSGHNTVSWYQQALGQGPQFIFQYYREEENGRGNFPPRFSGLQFPNYSSELNVNALELDDSALYLCDSSDGLYNEQFFGPGTRLTVL.

This clonotype was recorded only once. The V and J genes are TRBV6-1 and TRBJ1-4, with 7 nucleotides matching TRBD1. The V gene's germline CDR1 is MNHNS and CDR2 SASEGT. The CDR3 has 14 amino acids. Trimming removed 9 bases from V and 5 bases from J; junction bases left unmatched: 9. The CDR3 nucleotides read TGTGCCAGTCTTCCCGGGACAGACAATGAAAAACTGTTTTTT. Translation: CASLPGTDNEKLFF.

In the case of this clonotype: At one of its ends the junction is not consistent with the germline gene, which may arise from a read error. This chain joins TRBV12-3 or TRBV12-4 and TRBJ1-6; D gene uncertain. The CDR3 length is 14 residues. The CDR3 DNA follows: TGTGCCAGCAGAGTCGGACTGTTTGATTCACCTCTCCACTTT. This gives the protein CASRVGLFDSPLHF.